This T cell receptor (beta chain) was observed in a study of cytomegalovirus exposure and HLA in healthy donors. Study-wide context: Early on, a data release was issued that held about 85 million unique TCRs from HLA-typed donors. Membership in the Caucasian-associated ancestry cluster was found for 81% of almost 400 genotyped donors.

CDR3 size: 15 residues. V trimming: 8 bases; J trimming: 2 bases; junction bases outside the gene matches: 11. Looked up from germline, CDR1 is MNHNS and CDR2 is SASEGT. This PCR relied on a set of 60 Vbeta primers and 13 Jbeta primers. Original methodology: As a later analysis found, there were tens of millions of unique TCR beta chains, of which roughly 11 million were shared. Here immunoSEQ multiplex PCR was the method, and the copy in TCRdb shows in-frame clones only, minus some. V and J calls and clone size are copied from that table; D and trimming were computed from the DNA. The sample has 50,000 or so clones, roughly 84% seen once; the top ten hold approximately 3%.

The chain joins TRBV6-1 to TRBJ2-7, with 8 bases matching TRBD2. The sequenced material came from PBMCs. The receptor's source is a woman aged 18 to 35 in good health and CMV-seronegative. CDR3 DNA: TGTGCCAGCTGGGTTGGGGCGGGGGGCCCCTACGAGCAGTACTTC. Translating gives CASWVGAGGPYEQYF.